This T cell receptor (beta chain) appears in the sequencing data of a study of blood T cell repertoires in COVID-19. Overall study: Sites in the United States, Italy and Spain provided acute and convalescent COVID-19 samples.

Germline V gene data show CDR1 as MDHEN and CDR2 as SYDVKM. CDR3 length: 14 amino acids. V lost 10 bases and J lost 3; bases outside the gene matches: 7. Clones were read by immunoSEQ multiplex PCR, and TCRdb kept only the in-frame ones, dropping some. This sample has 35,000 or so clones, with around 87% found just once. The sample comprised peripheral blood. This receptor was taken from a man between 70 and 80 years old with acute or convalescent COVID-19. The rearrangement uses TRBV28 and TRBJ1-1, with 11 bases fitting TRBD1. CDR3 amino acids: CATRTGGADTEAFF. CDR3 bases: TGTGCCACCCGGACAGGGGGCGCAGACACTGAAGCTTTCTTT.